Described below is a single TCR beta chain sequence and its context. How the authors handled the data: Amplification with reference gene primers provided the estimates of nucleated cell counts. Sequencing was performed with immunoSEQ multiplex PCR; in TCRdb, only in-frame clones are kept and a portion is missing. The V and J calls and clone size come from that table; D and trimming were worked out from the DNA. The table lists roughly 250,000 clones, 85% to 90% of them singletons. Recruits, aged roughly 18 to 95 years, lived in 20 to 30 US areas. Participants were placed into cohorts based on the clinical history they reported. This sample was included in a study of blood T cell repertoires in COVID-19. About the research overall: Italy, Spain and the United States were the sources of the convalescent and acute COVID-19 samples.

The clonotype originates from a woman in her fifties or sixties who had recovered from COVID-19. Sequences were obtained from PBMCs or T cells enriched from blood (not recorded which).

This CDR3 reads CAWSVQWVREIEQYF. For the CDR3, the DNA is TGTGCCTGGAGTGTACAGTGGGTGCGGGAAATCGAGCAGTACTTC. This sequence joins TRBV30 and TRBJ2-7, with a possible D match to TRBD2 (6 bases). The germline CDR1 and CDR2 sequences are GTSNPN and SVGIG (reference sequence). V gave up 0 bases and J gave up 6 bases, with 18 bases separating them. This CDR3 region has 15 residues.